This TCR beta chain was documented in a study of T cell changes during pregnancy in multiple sclerosis. Germline values: CDR1 SGHVS, CDR2 FNYEAQ. J gave up 1 base and V 0 bases, and 5 bases lay outside the gene matches. The CDR3 runs to 16 residues. This table comes from immunoSEQ multiplex PCR, and its TCRdb copy is limited to in-frame clones, with some not included. The profile shows under 20,000 clones, around 85% of them singletons. The TCR was taken from a female donor with multiple sclerosis, enrolled in a pregnancy study. The rearrangement links TRBV7-6 to TRBJ2-7; the match to TRBD2 covers 8 bases. The sequences come from CD8+ T cells from peripheral blood mononuclear cells, collected after pregnancy. DNA of the CDR3: TGTGCCAGCAGCTTAGCCCGGGGGGGCCAGTCCTACGAGCAGTACTTC. This gives the protein CASSLARGGQSYEQYF.